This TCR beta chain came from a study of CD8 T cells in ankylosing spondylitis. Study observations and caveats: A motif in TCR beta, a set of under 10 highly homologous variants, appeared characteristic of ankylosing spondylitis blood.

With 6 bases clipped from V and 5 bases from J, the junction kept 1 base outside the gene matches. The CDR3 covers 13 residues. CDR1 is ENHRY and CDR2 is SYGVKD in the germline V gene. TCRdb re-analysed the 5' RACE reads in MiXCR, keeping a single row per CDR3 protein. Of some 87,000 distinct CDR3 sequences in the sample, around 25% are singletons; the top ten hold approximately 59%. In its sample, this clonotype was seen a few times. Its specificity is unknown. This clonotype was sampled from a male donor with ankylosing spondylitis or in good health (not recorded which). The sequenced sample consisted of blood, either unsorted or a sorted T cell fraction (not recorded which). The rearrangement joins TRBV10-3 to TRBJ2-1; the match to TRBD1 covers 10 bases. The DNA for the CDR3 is TGTGCCATCAGGGACAGGGGGGACAATGAGCAGTTCTTC. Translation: CAIRDRGDNEQFF.